This TCR beta chain is from a study of T cells after yellow fever vaccination. Germline CDR1 and CDR2: SGHAT and FQDESV (reference sequence). The CDR3 is made up of 13 amino acids. Trimming shortened V by 3 bases and J by 7 bases, and 10 bases separated the two germline ends. General study points: A large majority of primary-vaccination clones showed up again after the booster (approximately 96% CD4, around 90% CD8). Contamination by abundant bulk-population clonotypes could be present in FACS-sorted repertoires. The secondary response peaked faster, at day 5 versus 15, but was weaker.

TCRdb independently ran MiXCR on the 5' RACE reads; one entry per CDR3 protein. The data contain roughly 260,000 distinct CDR3 sequences, approximately 13% of them singletons. This clonotype appeared many times. Its antigen is still unknown. The receptor comes from a man aged 25 to 40 who received the YFV17D yellow fever vaccine. V and J are TRBV11-1 and TRBJ2-1, with D maybe TRBD1 (6 bases). The specimen was CD4+ T cells sorted from PBMCs, collected 45 days after the yellow fever booster vaccination. The CDR3, as DNA: TGTGCCAGCAGCTTGGGCAGGGGAAATGAGCAGTTCTTC. It translates to CASSLGRGNEQFF. Based on the CDR3 plus reference TRBV11-1 and TRBJ2-1, the full variable domain is EAEVAQSPRYKITEKSQAVAFWCDPISGHATLYWYRQILGQGPELLVQFQDESVVDDSQLPKDRFSAERLKGVDSTLKIQPAELGDSAMYLCASSLGRGNEQFFGPGTRLTVL.